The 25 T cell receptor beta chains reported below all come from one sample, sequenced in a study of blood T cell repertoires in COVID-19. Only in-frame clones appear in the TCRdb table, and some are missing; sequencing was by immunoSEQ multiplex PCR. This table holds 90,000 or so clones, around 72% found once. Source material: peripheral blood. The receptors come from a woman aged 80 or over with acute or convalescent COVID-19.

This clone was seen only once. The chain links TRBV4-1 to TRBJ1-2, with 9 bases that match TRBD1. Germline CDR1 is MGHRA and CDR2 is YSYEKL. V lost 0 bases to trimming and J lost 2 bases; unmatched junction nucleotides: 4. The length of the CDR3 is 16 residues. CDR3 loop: CASSQDGTGRNYGYTF. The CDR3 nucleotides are TGCGCCAGCAGCCAAGACGGGACAGGGAGAAACTATGGCTACACCTTC.

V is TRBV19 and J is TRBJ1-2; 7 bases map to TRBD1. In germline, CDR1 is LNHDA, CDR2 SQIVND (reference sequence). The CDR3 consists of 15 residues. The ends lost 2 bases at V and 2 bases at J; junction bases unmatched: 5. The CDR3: CASSIPPGQNYGYTF. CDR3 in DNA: TGTGCCAGTAGTATACCTCCGGGACAGAACTATGGCTACACCTTC.

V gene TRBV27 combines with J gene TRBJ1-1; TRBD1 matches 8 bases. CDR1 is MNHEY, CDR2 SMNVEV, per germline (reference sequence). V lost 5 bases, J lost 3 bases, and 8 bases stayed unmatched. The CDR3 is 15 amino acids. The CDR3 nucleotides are TGTGCCAGCAGTCGGACAGGGTATGCGGACACTGAAGCTTTCTTT. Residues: CASSRTGYADTEAFF.

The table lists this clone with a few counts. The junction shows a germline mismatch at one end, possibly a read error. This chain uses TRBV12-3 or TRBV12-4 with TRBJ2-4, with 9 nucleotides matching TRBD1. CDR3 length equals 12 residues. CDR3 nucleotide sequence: TGTGCCAGCAGTTCATGGGGACAGGGAGTGGCCTTC. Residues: CASSSWGQGVAF.

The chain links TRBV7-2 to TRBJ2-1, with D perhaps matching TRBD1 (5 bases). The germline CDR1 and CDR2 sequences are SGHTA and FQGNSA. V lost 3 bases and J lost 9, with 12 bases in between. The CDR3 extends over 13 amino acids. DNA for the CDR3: TGTGCCAGCAGCTTCAGGGAATTGAGTGAGCAGTTCTTC. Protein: CASSFRELSEQFF.

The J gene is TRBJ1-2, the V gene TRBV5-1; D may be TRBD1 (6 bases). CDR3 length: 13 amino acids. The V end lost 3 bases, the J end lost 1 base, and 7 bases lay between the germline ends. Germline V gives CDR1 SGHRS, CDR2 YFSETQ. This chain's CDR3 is CASSWTDNYGYTF. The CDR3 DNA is TGCGCCAGCAGCTGGACAGATAACTATGGCTACACCTTC.

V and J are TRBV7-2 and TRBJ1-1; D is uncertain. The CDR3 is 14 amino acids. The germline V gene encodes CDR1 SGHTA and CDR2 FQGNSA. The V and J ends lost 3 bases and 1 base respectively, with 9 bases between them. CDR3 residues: CASSFSKWNTEAFF. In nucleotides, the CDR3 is TGTGCCAGCAGCTTCTCTAAGTGGAACACTGAAGCTTTCTTT.

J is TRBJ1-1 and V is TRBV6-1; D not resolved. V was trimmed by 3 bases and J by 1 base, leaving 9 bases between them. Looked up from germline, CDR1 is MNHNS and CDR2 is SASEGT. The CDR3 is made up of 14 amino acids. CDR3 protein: CASSEQAWNTEAFF. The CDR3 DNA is TGTGCCAGCAGTGAGCAAGCTTGGAACACTGAAGCTTTCTTT.

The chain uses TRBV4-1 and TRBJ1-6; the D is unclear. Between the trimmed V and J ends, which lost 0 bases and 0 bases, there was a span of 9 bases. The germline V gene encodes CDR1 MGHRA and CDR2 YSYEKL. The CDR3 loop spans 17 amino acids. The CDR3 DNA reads TGCGCCAGCAGCCAAGATTCCCTGAGCTCCTATAATTCACCCCTCCACTTT. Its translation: CASSQDSLSSYNSPLHF.

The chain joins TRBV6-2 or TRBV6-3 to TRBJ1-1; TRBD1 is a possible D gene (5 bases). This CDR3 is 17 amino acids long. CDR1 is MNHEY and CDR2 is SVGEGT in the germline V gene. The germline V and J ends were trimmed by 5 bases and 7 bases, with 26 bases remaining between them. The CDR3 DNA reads TGTGCCAGCAGTACGACACCAGGGTTGGGCCCGCTGGGTGAAGCTTTCTTT. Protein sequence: CASSTTPGLGPLGEAFF.

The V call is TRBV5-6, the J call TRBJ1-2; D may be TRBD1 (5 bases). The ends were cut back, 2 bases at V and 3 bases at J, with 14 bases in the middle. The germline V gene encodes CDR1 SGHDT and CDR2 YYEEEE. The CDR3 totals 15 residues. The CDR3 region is CASSFPRRVDYGYTF. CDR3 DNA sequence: TGTGCCAGCAGCTTTCCCCGCAGGGTAGACTATGGCTACACCTTC. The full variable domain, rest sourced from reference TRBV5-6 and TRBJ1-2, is DAGVTQSPTHLIKTRGQQVTLRCSPKSGHDTVSWYQQALGQGPQFIFQYYEEEERQRGNFPDRFSGHQFPNYSSELNVNALLLGDSALYLCASSFPRRVDYGYTFGSGTRLTVV.

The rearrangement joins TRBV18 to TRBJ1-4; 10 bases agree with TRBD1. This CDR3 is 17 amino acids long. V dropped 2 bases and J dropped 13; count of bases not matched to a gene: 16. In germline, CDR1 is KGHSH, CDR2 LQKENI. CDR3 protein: CASSPSSTFHRDRGLFF. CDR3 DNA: TGTGCCAGCTCACCATCCTCAACCTTCCACAGGGACAGGGGACTGTTTTTT.

Here the CDR3 DNA reads TGTGCCAGCAGCGCAACAGGTTTCACCTATAATTCACCCCTCCACTTT. Its protein product is CASSATGFTYNSPLHF. The chain joins TRBV9 to TRBJ1-6, with D possibly TRBD1 on 5 matching bases. V lost 3 bases and J lost 2, with 12 bases in between. Germline CDR1 is SGDLS and CDR2 is YYNGEE. This CDR3 region has 16 residues.

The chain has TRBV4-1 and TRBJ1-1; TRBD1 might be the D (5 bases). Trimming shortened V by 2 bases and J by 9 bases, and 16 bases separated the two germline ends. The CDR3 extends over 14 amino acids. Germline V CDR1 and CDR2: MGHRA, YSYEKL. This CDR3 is CASSQRLNGGKAFF. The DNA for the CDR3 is TGCGCCAGCAGCCAAAGATTGAACGGGGGGAAAGCTTTCTTT.

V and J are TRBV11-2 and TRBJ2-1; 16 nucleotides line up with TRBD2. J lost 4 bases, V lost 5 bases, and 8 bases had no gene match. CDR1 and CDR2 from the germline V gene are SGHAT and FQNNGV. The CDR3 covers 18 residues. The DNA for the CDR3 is TGTGCCAGCAGCCCGGGACTAGCGGGGGGGGCGTATTACAATGAGCAGTTCTTC. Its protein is CASSPGLAGGAYYNEQFF.

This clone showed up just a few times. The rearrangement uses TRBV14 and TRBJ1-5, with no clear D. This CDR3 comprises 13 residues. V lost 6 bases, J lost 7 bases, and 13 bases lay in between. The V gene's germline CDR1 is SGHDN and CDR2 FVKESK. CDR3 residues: CASSRFAGQPQHF. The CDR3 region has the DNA TGTGCCAGCAGTCGGTTTGCGGGCCAGCCCCAGCATTTT.

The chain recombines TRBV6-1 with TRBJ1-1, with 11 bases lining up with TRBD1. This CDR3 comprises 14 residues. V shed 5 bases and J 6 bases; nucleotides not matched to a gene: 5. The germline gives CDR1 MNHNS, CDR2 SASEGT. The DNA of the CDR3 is TGTGCCAGCAGTTGGACAGGGGGCGACGCTGAAGCTTTCTTT. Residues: CASSWTGGDAEAFF.

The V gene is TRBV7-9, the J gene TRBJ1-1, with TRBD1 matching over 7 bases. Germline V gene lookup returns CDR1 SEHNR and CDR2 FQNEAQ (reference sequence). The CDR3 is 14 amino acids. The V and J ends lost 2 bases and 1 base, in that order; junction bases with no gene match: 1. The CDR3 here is CASSLNRGNTEAFF. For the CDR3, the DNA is TGTGCCAGCAGCTTAAACAGGGGGAACACTGAAGCTTTCTTT.

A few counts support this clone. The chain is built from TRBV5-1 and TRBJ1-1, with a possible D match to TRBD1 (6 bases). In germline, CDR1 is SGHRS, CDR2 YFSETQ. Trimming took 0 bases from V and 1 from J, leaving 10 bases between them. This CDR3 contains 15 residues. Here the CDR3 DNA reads TGCGCCAGCAGCTTGGCCGGGACACGGAACACTGAAGCTTTCTTT. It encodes CASSLAGTRNTEAFF.

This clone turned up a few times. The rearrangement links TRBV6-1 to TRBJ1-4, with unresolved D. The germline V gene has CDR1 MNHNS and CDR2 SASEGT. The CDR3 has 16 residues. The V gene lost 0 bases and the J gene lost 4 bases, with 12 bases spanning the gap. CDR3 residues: CASSEAIGRLNEKLFF. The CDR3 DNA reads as TGTGCCAGCAGTGAAGCGATCGGGAGGCTTAATGAAAAACTGTTTTTT.

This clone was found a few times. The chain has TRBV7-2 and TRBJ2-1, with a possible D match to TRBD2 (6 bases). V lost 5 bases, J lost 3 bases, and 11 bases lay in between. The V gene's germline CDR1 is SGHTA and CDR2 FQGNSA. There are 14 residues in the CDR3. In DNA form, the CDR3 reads TGTGCCAGCAGCGACGGGGGACGCTACAATGAGCAGTTCTTC. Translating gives CASSDGGRYNEQFF.

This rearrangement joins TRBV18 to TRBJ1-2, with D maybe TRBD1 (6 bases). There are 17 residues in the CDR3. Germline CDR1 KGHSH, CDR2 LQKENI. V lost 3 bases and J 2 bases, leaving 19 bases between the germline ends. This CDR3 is CASSPKLHSRGNYGYTF. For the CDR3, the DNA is TGTGCCAGCTCACCCAAACTTCACTCTAGGGGGAACTATGGCTACACCTTC.

The CDR3 nucleotides read TGCAGTGCTAGCATCGAGCGGAAGGCTTTCTTT. Amino acid sequence: CSASIERKAFF. V usage is TRBV20-1 and J usage is TRBJ1-1; D uncertain. The germline CDR1 and CDR2 sequences are DFQATT and SNEGSKA (reference sequence). Trimming stripped 3 bases from V and 11 bases from J, with 13 bases between. This CDR3 region has 11 residues.

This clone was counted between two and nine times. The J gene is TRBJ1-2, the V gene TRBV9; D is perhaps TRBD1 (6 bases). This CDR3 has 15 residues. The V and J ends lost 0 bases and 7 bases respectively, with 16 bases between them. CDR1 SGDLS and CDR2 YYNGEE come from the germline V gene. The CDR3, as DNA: TGTGCCAGCAGCGTAGCCGCAGGGGTAGGGAGTGGCTACACCTTC. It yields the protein CASSVAAGVGSGYTF. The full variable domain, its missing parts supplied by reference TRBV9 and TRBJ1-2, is DSGVTQTPKHLITATGQRVTLRCSPRSGDLSVYWYQQSLDQGLQFLIQYYNGEERAKGNILERFSAQQFPDLHSELNLSSLELGDSALYFCASSVAAGVGSGYTFGSGTRLTVV.

The CDR3 DNA sequence: TGCAGCGCCTCGGACAGAGGAAACTATGGCTACACCTTC. Translated: CSASDRGNYGYTF. The J gene is TRBJ1-2, the V gene TRBV29-1; TRBD1 might be the D (6 bases). The ends were cut back, 7 bases at V and 2 bases at J, with 14 bases in the middle. Germline V CDR1 and CDR2: SQVTM, ANQGSEA. The CDR3 spans 13 residues.